A selection of T cell receptor beta chains follows, all from one sample in a study of T cells in localized non-small cell lung cancer. Repertoires were generated with immunoSEQ multiplex PCR, while TCRdb's copy carries only in-frame clones and drops some. The sample lists 7,000 to 9,000 clones, approximately 93% occurring once. The material sequenced was peripheral blood, taken before any cancer treatment. The receptors here all came from a woman aged 40 to 75 with stage I lung adenocarcinoma. Each CDR3 is given with its conserved first and last residue. Each record gives: clone size, CDR3 length, J gene, V gene, D gene, CDR3 protein, CDR3 DNA. D genes are given only for firm matches. Expanded clones are given a class, and other clones once, few, many or no size at all.

abundance: .; len: 13; j_gene: TRBJ2-5; v_gene: TRBV6-5; d_gene: .; CDR3aa: CASSYGVPETQYF; CDR3nt: TGTGCCAGCAGTTACGGGGTACCGGAGACCCAGTACTTC
abundance: once; len: 18; j_gene: TRBJ2-2; v_gene: TRBV9; d_gene: TRBD2; CDR3aa: CASSFRTRGGAITGELFF; CDR3nt: TGTGCCAGCAGCTTCAGGACTCGCGGGGGGGCCATCACCGGGGAGCTGTTTTTT
abundance: .; len: 14; j_gene: TRBJ2-5; v_gene: TRBV5-6; d_gene: TRBD2; CDR3aa: CASSSLAGVETQYF; CDR3nt: TGTGCCAGCAGCTCACTAGCGGGGGTAGAGACCCAGTACTTC
abundance: .; len: 16; j_gene: TRBJ1-4; v_gene: TRBV15; d_gene: TRBD1; CDR3aa: CATSRDLGTGYEKLFF; CDR3nt: TGTGCCACCAGCAGAGATCTTGGGACAGGGTACGAAAAACTGTTTTTT
abundance: .; len: 15; j_gene: TRBJ1-2; v_gene: TRBV9; d_gene: .; CDR3aa: CASSVAGATAGGYTF; CDR3nt: TGTGCCAGCAGCGTCGCCGGGGCGACGGCGGGAGGCTACACCTTC
abundance: .; len: 13; j_gene: TRBJ2-5; v_gene: TRBV2; d_gene: TRBD2; CDR3aa: CASLGTSRETQYF; CDR3nt: TGTGCCAGCCTGGGGACTAGCAGGGAGACCCAGTACTTC
abundance: .; len: 15; j_gene: TRBJ2-7; v_gene: TRBV13; d_gene: TRBD1; CDR3aa: CASSQGTGSSYEQYF; CDR3nt: TGTGCCAGCAGCCAAGGGACAGGGAGCTCCTACGAGCAGTACTTC
abundance: few; len: 16; j_gene: TRBJ2-1; v_gene: TRBV11-3; d_gene: TRBD2; CDR3aa: CASSSREGAGYNEQFF; CDR3nt: TGTGCCAGCAGTTCGAGGGAGGGTGCGGGCTACAATGAGCAGTTCTTC
abundance: .; len: 14; j_gene: TRBJ2-7; v_gene: TRBV2; d_gene: .; CDR3aa: CASSGRIEETEQYF; CDR3nt: TGTGCCAGTTCGGGCCGAATCGAGGAGACCGAGCAGTACTTC
abundance: few; len: 15; j_gene: TRBJ2-7; v_gene: TRBV7-2; d_gene: .; CDR3aa: CASSLAVGTGYEQYF; CDR3nt: TGTGCCAGCAGCTTAGCGGTCGGGACGGGCTACGAGCAGTACTTC